The 7 T cell receptor beta chains below come from one sample, sequenced in a study of metastatic and nonmetastatic thyroid tumors. TCRdb re-called clones via MiXCR from the PCR reads. The data hold around 26,000 clones, with 20% to 25% observed a single time. All patients were treatment-naive before thyroid surgery. Source material: adjacent normal tissue. The origin of the receptors is a female donor with papillary thyroid cancer or a benign thyroid nodule (not recorded which). Some clones in this sample may be carry-over from other donors' samples.

A few counts support this clone. This chain links TRBV12-3 or TRBV12-4 with TRBJ2-7; no definite D call. V was pared by 5 bases and J by 4 bases, with 9 bases between. This CDR3 is built from 12 residues. CDR3 DNA sequence: TGTGCCAGCAGTGTGGATAGGTACGAGCAGTACTTC. It is translated as CASSVDRYEQYF.

This rearrangement joins TRBV19 to TRBJ1-2; D gene ambiguous. The V and J ends lost 3 bases and 8 bases respectively, with 16 bases between them. This CDR3 comprises 14 residues. CDR1 is LNHDA, CDR2 SQIVND, per germline (reference sequence). CDR3 DNA sequence: TGTGCCAGTAGTATCGAGACAACCCTCTCCGGCTACACCTTC. It codes for CASSIETTLSGYTF.

This clone has just one count. A clone one base away is much larger, so this may be a read error. Other nucleotide sequences in the sample specify the same CDR3. CDR3 nucleotides: TGTGCCACCGAAGACCCCTCTGGGGCCAACGTCCTTACTTTC. This codes for CATEDPSGANVLTF. The chain recombines TRBV3-1 with TRBJ2-6; a possible D gene is TRBD1 (5 bases). The CDR3 is 14 amino acids. CDR1 is LGHDT and CDR2 is YNNKEL in the germline V gene (reference sequence).

This clone rates as medium-sized. V gene TRBV2 combines with J gene TRBJ1-6; 8 bases map to TRBD1. Per the germline V gene, CDR1 is SNHLY and CDR2 is FYNNEI. Trimming cost V 5 bases and J 10 bases; bases outside gene matches: 7. This CDR3 contains 14 residues. CDR3 loop: CASSIDRGGSPLHF. The CDR3 coding sequence is TGTGCCAGCAGTATTGACAGGGGCGGATCACCCCTCCACTTT.

This chain connects TRBV20-1 to TRBJ2-1; possible D gene TRBD1, 6 bases. The ends were cut back, 5 bases at V and 6 bases at J, with 26 bases in the middle. CDR3 length equals 17 residues. Germline V gene sequence: CDR1 DFQATT, CDR2 SNEGSKA (reference sequence). The CDR3 coding sequence is TGCAGTGCTCGCACGAGTGATACAGGGTCCGGGTTCAATGAGCAGTTCTTC. Encoded protein: CSARTSDTGSGFNEQFF.

This clone occurred many times. The rearrangement uses TRBV27 and TRBJ1-5; the D is unclear. Between the trimmed V and J ends, which lost 5 bases and 4 bases, there was a span of 9 bases. Germline loops: CDR1 MNHEY, CDR2 SMNVEV (reference sequence). The CDR3 covers 13 residues. The CDR3 spells CASSGKLNQPQHF. The CDR3 nucleotides read TGTGCCAGCAGTGGGAAGTTAAATCAGCCCCAGCATTTT.

By share of the sample, this clone is medium-sized. The chain uses TRBV27 and TRBJ2-7; 9 bases are shared with TRBD1. The V gene end was trimmed by 5 bases and the J gene end by 2 bases; junction bases not matched to a gene: 4. This CDR3 contains 14 residues. Germline V CDR1 and CDR2: MNHEY, SMNVEV (reference sequence). The CDR3 here is CASSVDRGPYEQYF. CDR3 in DNA: TGTGCCAGCAGTGTGGACAGGGGACCCTACGAGCAGTACTTC.